Listed here are 30 T cell receptor beta chains from one sample, sequenced in a study of blood T cell repertoires in COVID-19. TCRdb's copy holds only in-frame clones and misses some; the assay was immunoSEQ multiplex PCR. The sample yields roughly 80,000 clones, roughly nine tenths seen once. Sample: peripheral blood. The receptor set was obtained from a woman aged 60-75 years with acute or convalescent COVID-19.

This chain's CDR3 is CASSLGSGRAAEQFF. Here the CDR3 DNA reads TGTGCCAGCAGTTTAGGTAGCGGGAGGGCCGCTGAGCAGTTCTTC. The chain has TRBV27 and TRBJ2-1; 11 bases are shared with TRBD2. CDR1 MNHEY and CDR2 SMNVEV come from the germline V gene (reference sequence). CDR3 size: 15 residues. J lost 9 bases, V lost 2 bases, and 6 bases had no gene match.

The chain employs TRBV28 and TRBJ2-1; 8 nucleotides line up with TRBD1. The CDR3 is 14 residues long. After removal of 5 bases from V and 4 bases from J, the junction contained 4 bases not matched to a gene. CDR1 and CDR2 (germline): MDHEN, SYDVKM. Here the CDR3 reads CASSLRDRYNEQFF. The CDR3 DNA reads TGTGCCAGCAGTCTCCGGGACAGGTACAATGAGCAGTTCTTC.

The chain couples TRBV28 to TRBJ2-7; D perhaps matches TRBD1 (5 bases). V dropped 2 bases and J dropped 3 bases, with 11 bases sitting between them. The CDR3 totals 14 residues. From germline, CDR1 is MDHEN and CDR2 SYDVKM. The CDR3 DNA follows: TGTGCCAGCAGTTTAGTAGGGGCGATCTACGAGCAGTACTTC. Residues: CASSLVGAIYEQYF.

The chain joins TRBV28 to TRBJ2-5; D perhaps matches TRBD2 (6 bases). CDR1 MDHEN and CDR2 SYDVKM come from the germline V gene. The length of the CDR3 is 13 residues. With 6 bases removed from V and 5 bases from J, the gap between germline ends came to 13 bases. DNA for the CDR3: TGTGCCAGCAGGCGGGGACTTTCTGAGACCCAGTACTTC. Protein: CASRRGLSETQYF.

This chain uses TRBV6-2 or TRBV6-3 with TRBJ2-3; 7 positions agree with TRBD2. Germline V gene data show CDR1 as MNHEY and CDR2 as SVGEGT. There are 17 residues in the CDR3. Unmatched junction bases numbered 8, after V lost 2 bases and J lost 0 bases. The CDR3 nucleotides read TGTGCCAGCAGTTACGTTCTAGCGGAACTTAGCACAGATACGCAGTATTTT. Its protein is CASSYVLAELSTDTQYF.

The rearrangement joins TRBV6-5 to TRBJ1-6; 12 bases are shared with TRBD1. The CDR3 runs to 15 residues. Unmatched junction bases numbered 7, after V lost 6 bases and J lost 10 bases. Looked up from germline, CDR1 is MNHEY and CDR2 is SVGAGI. This CDR3 is CASSLAGTGGSPLHF. In DNA form, the CDR3 reads TGTGCCAGCAGCCTAGCCGGGACAGGGGGCTCACCCCTCCACTTT.

The chain employs TRBV29-1 and TRBJ2-1; D possibly corresponds to TRBD1 (6 bases). The CDR3 extends over 14 amino acids. V was shortened by 4 bases and J by 1 base, with 11 bases between the two germline ends. CDR1 is SQVTM and CDR2 is ANQGSEA in the germline V gene. CDR3 nucleotide sequence: TGCAGCGTTGGTCGGACAGCATCCTACAATGAGCAGTTCTTC. It is translated as CSVGRTASYNEQFF.

The rearrangement links TRBV5-1 to TRBJ2-6, with D hard to call. Germline V lookup: CDR1 SGHRS, CDR2 YFSETQ. There are 17 residues in the CDR3. Trimming left V 2 bases short and J 0 bases short, with 12 bases between. This CDR3 is CASSFQHQSSGANVLTF. The CDR3 DNA is TGCGCCAGCAGCTTCCAACACCAAAGCTCTGGGGCCAACGTCCTGACTTTC.

The rearrangement links TRBV30 to TRBJ2-7; 8 bases map to TRBD1. The CDR3 extends over 14 amino acids. V shed 0 bases and J 2 bases; nucleotides not matched to a gene: 3. Germline V gene sequence: CDR1 GTSNPN, CDR2 SVGIG (reference sequence). CDR3 sequence (DNA): TGTGCCTGGAGTGTACAGGGGGGAACCTACGAGCAGTACTTC. Translating gives CAWSVQGGTYEQYF. The variable domain in full, completed from reference TRBV30 and TRBJ2-7, reads SQTIHQWPATLVQPVGSPLSLECTVEGTSNPNLYWYRQAAGRGLQLLFYSVGIGQISSEVPQNLSASRPQDRQFILSSKKLLLSDSGFYLCAWSVQGGTYEQYFGPGTRLTVT.

The chain couples TRBV28 to TRBJ1-2; TRBD1 matches at 7 bases. Germline V lookup: CDR1 MDHEN, CDR2 SYDVKM. The CDR3 covers 15 residues. With V trimmed by 3 bases and J by 5 bases, 9 bases remained unmatched. The CDR3 region has the DNA TGTGCCAGCAGTTTGAGGGCCAGGGGGGCATATGGCTACACCTTC. Residues: CASSLRARGAYGYTF.

The genes are TRBV7-9 and TRBJ2-6; possibly TRBD1 for D (5 bases). Trimming took 1 base from V and 1 from J, leaving 14 bases between them. The CDR3 runs to 18 residues. Per germline, CDR1 SEHNR and CDR2 FQNEAQ (reference sequence). The CDR3 nucleotides are TGTGCCAGCAGCTTAGTTGGACAACGGATGTCTGGGGCCAACGTCCTGACTTTC. Translated: CASSLVGQRMSGANVLTF. Drawing the rest from reference TRBV7-9 and TRBJ2-6, the complete variable domain is DTGVSQNPRHKITKRGQNVTFRCDPISEHNRLYWYRQTLGQGPEFLTYFQNEAQLEKSRLLSDRFSAERPKGSFSTLEIQRTEQGDSAMYLCASSLVGQRMSGANVLTFGAGSRLTVL.

This chain connects TRBV9 to TRBJ1-2, with D possibly TRBD1 on 6 matching bases. The V end lost 3 bases, the J end lost 2 bases, and 20 bases lay between the germline ends. The germline V gene encodes CDR1 SGDLS and CDR2 YYNGEE. The CDR3 spans 17 residues. The CDR3 loop reads CASSAPGTKRANYGYTF. The CDR3, as DNA: TGTGCCAGCAGCGCACCCGGGACAAAAAGGGCAAACTATGGCTACACCTTC.

The rearrangement links TRBV7-2 to TRBJ1-5, with 8 bases aligning to TRBD1. CDR3 length equals 14 residues. Unmatched junction bases numbered 4, after V lost 5 bases and J lost 4 bases. The germline gives CDR1 SGHTA, CDR2 FQGNSA. The CDR3 DNA follows: TGTGCCAGCAGCACAGGGGGGGGGAATCAGCCCCAGCATTTT. This sequence encodes CASSTGGGNQPQHF.

V gene TRBV30 combines with J gene TRBJ2-1; D is unresolved. Germline CDR1 GTSNPN, CDR2 SVGIG (reference sequence). This CDR3 contains 15 residues. Trimming removed 0 bases from V and 10 bases from J, with 19 bases in between. The CDR3 sequence is CAWSVEVKPYEEQFF. The CDR3 DNA reads as TGTGCCTGGAGTGTAGAGGTCAAACCATACGAAGAGCAGTTCTTC.

The rearrangement links TRBV28 to TRBJ2-1; TRBD1 might be the D (8 bases). The germline V gene encodes CDR1 MDHEN and CDR2 SYDVKM. The ends were cut back, 5 bases at V and 4 bases at J, with 30 bases in the middle. This CDR3 region has 20 residues. CDR3 DNA sequence: TGTGCCAGCAGTCCCAGGACAGGGAGATTACTAGCGTCCCCGTACAATGAGCAGTTCTTC. As protein: CASSPRTGRLLASPYNEQFF.

This clone has only one observation. The J gene is TRBJ2-7, the V gene TRBV20-1; D possibly corresponds to TRBD2 (6 bases). The CDR3 has 11 residues. V was clipped by 3 bases and J by 5 bases, with 8 bases between them. CDR1 is DFQATT, CDR2 SNEGSKA, per germline (reference sequence). The CDR3 reads CSARGGDEQYF. CDR3 in DNA: TGCAGTGCTAGGGGCGGGGACGAGCAGTACTTC.

CDR3 in amino acids: CASSPGLALGEETQYF. The CDR3 DNA sequence: TGTGCCAGCAGCCCCGGACTAGCCCTTGGGGAAGAGACCCAGTACTTC. The genes are TRBV11-3 and TRBJ2-5, with 8 bases lining up with TRBD2. V dropped 5 bases and J dropped 3; count of bases not matched to a gene: 11. CDR1 is SGHNT, CDR2 YENEEA, per germline. CDR3 length: 16 residues.

The chain combines TRBV19 with TRBJ2-7; 7 nucleotides align to TRBD2. The germline CDR1 and CDR2 sequences are LNHDA and SQIVND (reference sequence). This CDR3 comprises 17 residues. V lost 1 base, J lost 0 bases, and 9 bases stayed unmatched. This chain's CDR3 is CASSIGSGGRNSYEQYF. CDR3 coding DNA: TGTGCCAGTAGTATAGGATCGGGGGGACGAAACTCCTACGAGCAGTACTTC.

The rearrangement uses TRBV19 and TRBJ2-3; 12 bases line up with TRBD2. V was clipped by 4 bases and J by 5 bases; unmatched bases: 7. CDR3 size: 16 residues. Looked up from germline, CDR1 is LNHDA and CDR2 is SQIVND (reference sequence). CDR3: CASSTRTSGDGDTQYF. In DNA, the CDR3 is TGTGCCAGTAGTACCCGGACTAGCGGGGACGGAGATACGCAGTATTTT.

The V call is TRBV15, the J call TRBJ1-2; D possibly corresponds to TRBD1 (6 bases). V was shortened by 4 bases and J by 3 bases, with 12 bases between the two germline ends. Germline-derived CDR1 and CDR2 are LNHNV and YYDKDF (reference sequence). The CDR3 is 14 amino acids. CDR3 nucleotides: TGTGCCACCAGCAAGGGGGAGACACACTATGGCTACACCTTC. Its protein is CATSKGETHYGYTF.

V is TRBV5-6 and J is TRBJ2-7, with D possibly matching TRBD1 (6 bases). Germline V CDR1 and CDR2: SGHDT, YYEEEE. This CDR3 contains 13 residues. V shed 4 bases and J shed 2 bases, with 10 bases lying between them. The CDR3 sequence: CASSRGTPYEQYF. The CDR3 DNA reads as TGTGCCAGCAGCAGAGGGACACCCTACGAGCAGTACTTC.

V gene TRBV5-4 combines with J gene TRBJ2-6; 8 bases agree with TRBD1. The ends lost 4 bases at V and 0 bases at J; junction bases unmatched: 9. Germline V lookup: CDR1 SGHNT, CDR2 YYREEE (reference sequence). This CDR3 is built from 18 residues. CDR3 protein: CASSVDRVLSSGANVLTF. CDR3 in DNA: TGTGCCAGCAGCGTGGACAGGGTATTAAGCTCTGGGGCCAACGTCCTGACTTTC.

This clone was seen a handful of times. The chain carries TRBV2 and TRBJ2-3; 7 bases map to TRBD1. The germline V gene encodes CDR1 SNHLY and CDR2 FYNNEI. The ends lost 0 bases at V and 2 bases at J; junction bases unmatched: 5. The CDR3 runs 16 residues. CDR3 sequence: CASSEALTGTTDTQYF. The DNA for the CDR3 is TGTGCCAGCAGTGAAGCCCTGACAGGGACCACAGATACGCAGTATTTT.

CDR3 region: CASSAATDRRNTEAFF. CDR3 DNA sequence: TGTGCCAGCAGCGCCGCAACCGACAGGAGAAACACTGAAGCTTTCTTT. The chain uses TRBV5-6 and TRBJ1-1, with D perhaps TRBD1 (6 bases). Germline-derived CDR1 and CDR2 are SGHDT and YYEEEE. The CDR3 runs to 16 residues. Between the trimmed V and J ends, which lost 4 bases and 2 bases, there was a span of 18 bases.

V gene TRBV5-1 combines with J gene TRBJ2-1, with D hard to call. This CDR3 is 16 amino acids long. Trimming shortened V by 2 bases and J by 0 bases, and 12 bases separated the two germline ends. The germline gives CDR1 SGHRS, CDR2 YFSETQ. The CDR3, as DNA: TGCGCCAGCAGCTTCGCAGGCTCCAGCTCCTACAATGAGCAGTTCTTC. This translates into CASSFAGSSSYNEQFF.

This chain uses TRBV19 with TRBJ1-1, with D maybe TRBD1 (6 bases). The germline CDR1 and CDR2 sequences are LNHDA and SQIVND (reference sequence). This CDR3 contains 17 residues. The germline V and J ends were trimmed by 7 bases and 1 base, with 22 bases remaining between them. CDR3 DNA: TGTGCCAGTAATAGGCGATTTGGACAGACGGGGAACACTGAAGCTTTCTTT. Protein: CASNRRFGQTGNTEAFF.

This sequence joins TRBV6-7 and TRBJ2-3; TRBD2 aligns across 8 bases. TRBV6-7 is an ORF for which the function is uncertain. Trimming removed 6 bases from V and 4 bases from J; junction bases left unmatched: 6. CDR3 length: 14 amino acids. The CDR3 protein is CASRPGTSADTQYF. The DNA of the CDR3 is TGTGCCAGCAGGCCCGGGACTAGTGCAGATACGCAGTATTTT.

This clone was observed a few times. The rearrangement joins TRBV6-2 or TRBV6-3 to TRBJ2-1; D is undetermined. Germline V gene data show CDR1 as MNHEY and CDR2 as SVGEGT. V was cut by 6 bases and J by 6 bases, with 12 bases left in between. This CDR3 has 13 amino acids. The CDR3 DNA follows: TGTGCCAGCAGCTCCGCCCTGGCCAATGAGCAGTTCTTC. Translating gives CASSSALANEQFF.

V usage is TRBV2 and J usage is TRBJ1-5; D might be TRBD1 (5 bases). The CDR3 consists of 15 residues. Deletions cut 7 bases from V and 1 base from J, with 14 bases between. The V gene's germline CDR1 is SNHLY and CDR2 FYNNEI. In DNA, the CDR3 is TGTGCCAGCAAAAGCAGGGAAGGGAGCAATCAGCCCCAGCATTTT. It specifies CASKSREGSNQPQHF.

V gene TRBV30 combines with J gene TRBJ1-2; maybe TRBD1 (5 bases). Trimming took 7 bases from V and 4 from J, leaving 19 bases between them. The CDR3 runs to 14 residues. CDR1 GTSNPN and CDR2 SVGIG come from the germline V gene (reference sequence). The CDR3 bases are TGTGCCTACAACACGCTTCAGGGATTCTATGGCTACACCTTC. This codes for CAYNTLQGFYGYTF. The full variable domain, with the rest looked up from reference TRBV30 and TRBJ1-2, is SQTIHQWPATLVQPVGSPLSLECTVEGTSNPNLYWYRQAAGRGLQLLFYSVGIGQISSEVPQNLSASRPQDRQFILSSKKLLLSDSGFYLCAYNTLQGFYGYTFGSGTRLTVV.